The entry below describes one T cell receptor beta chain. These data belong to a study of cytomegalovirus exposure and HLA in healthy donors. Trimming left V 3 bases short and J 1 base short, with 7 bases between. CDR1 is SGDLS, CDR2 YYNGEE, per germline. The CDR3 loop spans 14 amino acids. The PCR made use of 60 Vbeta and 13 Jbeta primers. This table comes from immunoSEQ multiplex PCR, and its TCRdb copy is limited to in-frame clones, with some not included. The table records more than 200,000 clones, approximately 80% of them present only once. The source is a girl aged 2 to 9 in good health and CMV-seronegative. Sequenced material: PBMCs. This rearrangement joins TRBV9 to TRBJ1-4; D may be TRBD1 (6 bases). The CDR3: CASSGGQTNEKLFF. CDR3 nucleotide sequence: TGTGCCAGCAGCGGGGGACAAACTAATGAAAAACTGTTTTTT.